This entry lists 21 T cell receptor beta chains sequenced from one sample in a study of T cell responses to AZD1222 COVID-19 vaccine. Clones were read by immunoSEQ multiplex PCR, and TCRdb kept only the in-frame ones, dropping some. Found here are 95,000 to 150,000 clones, almost 95% of them singletons; the top ten hold approximately 1.7%. Sequences were derived from peripheral blood, sampled on day 0 of AZD1222 vaccination. The receptors come from an adult in good health.

CDR3 protein: CASSSGQLLNTEAFF. The DNA for the CDR3 is TGTGCCAGCAGCTCTGGACAGCTCCTGAACACTGAAGCTTTCTTT. The V and J genes are TRBV11-2 and TRBJ1-1; D possibly corresponds to TRBD1 (6 bases). V lost 4 bases and J 0 bases, leaving 12 bases between the germline ends. This CDR3 has 15 amino acids. In germline, CDR1 is SGHAT, CDR2 FQNNGV. The full variable domain, its missing parts supplied by reference TRBV11-2 and TRBJ1-1, is EAGVAQSPRYKIIEKRQSVAFWCNPISGHATLYWYQQILGQGPKLLIQFQNNGVVDDSQLPKDRFSAERLKGVDSTLKIQPAKLEDSAVYLCASSSGQLLNTEAFFGQGTRLTVV.

This chain connects TRBV20-1 to TRBJ1-2; 7 bases are shared with TRBD1. V was pared by 3 bases and J by 2 bases, with 6 bases of the junction left unmatched. CDR1 DFQATT and CDR2 SNEGSKA come from the germline V gene (reference sequence). The CDR3 covers 14 residues. CDR3 DNA: TGCAGTGCTAGTGGGGAGGGGGCCAACTATGGCTACACCTTC. This encodes CSASGEGANYGYTF.

The V and J genes are TRBV6-2 or TRBV6-3 and TRBJ1-5; the match to TRBD1 covers 9 bases. The ends lost 1 base at V and 7 bases at J; junction bases unmatched: 8. This CDR3 comprises 16 residues. Germline lookup yields CDR1 MNHEY and CDR2 SVGEGT. CDR3 coding DNA: TGTGCCAGCAGTTACTTCGGGACAGGGATGGGCCAGCCCCAGCATTTT. It encodes CASSYFGTGMGQPQHF.

The chain combines TRBV30 with TRBJ2-7; 7 bases are a match to TRBD2. Germline CDR1 and CDR2: GTSNPN and SVGIG (reference sequence). The ends lost 1 base at V and 3 bases at J; junction bases unmatched: 6. This CDR3 is built from 14 residues. As DNA, the CDR3 is TGTGCCTGGAGTGGGGAGGGCGCAGGCTACGAGCAGTACTTC. This encodes CAWSGEGAGYEQYF.

The V call is TRBV7-2, the J call TRBJ2-2, with D hard to call. The V gene lost 7 bases and the J gene lost 2 bases, with 2 bases spanning the gap. The CDR3 length is 11 residues. CDR1 and CDR2 from the germline V gene are SGHTA and FQGNSA. CDR3 sequence (DNA): TGTGCCAGCACCAACACCGGGGAGCTGTTTTTT. Encoded protein: CASTNTGELFF.

This clone was seen only a few times. This chain uses TRBV7-8 with TRBJ2-7; either TRBD1 or TRBD2 may supply D (7 bases each). The V and J ends lost 5 bases and 7 bases respectively, with 21 bases between them. Germline CDR1 is SGHVS and CDR2 is FQNEAQ. The CDR3 covers 15 residues. CDR3 in amino acids: CASSPPGGTVSEQYV. The CDR3 nucleotides read TGTGCCAGCAGCCCACCCGGGGGGACAGTAAGTGAGCAGTACGTC.

V and J are TRBV11-2 and TRBJ1-1, with D uncertain. This CDR3 has 15 residues. V was shortened by 0 bases and J by 3 bases, with 11 bases between the two germline ends. Germline V gene data show CDR1 as SGHAT and CDR2 as FQNNGV. CDR3: CASSLDLVSYTEAFF. DNA of the CDR3: TGTGCCAGCAGCTTAGATCTGGTCAGCTACACTGAAGCTTTCTTT.

This chain links TRBV7-9 with TRBJ1-1; D ambiguous. The CDR3 extends over 12 amino acids. V dropped 5 bases and J dropped 7 bases, with 11 bases sitting between them. CDR1 and CDR2 (germline): SEHNR, FQNEAQ (reference sequence). The chain's CDR3 is CASSPWSSEAFF. DNA for the CDR3: TGTGCCAGCAGCCCGTGGTCGAGTGAAGCTTTCTTT.

This chain joins TRBV7-9 and TRBJ1-6; a weak D match, TRBD1 (5 bases). The CDR3 is 17 amino acids. Germline loops: CDR1 SEHNR, CDR2 FQNEAQ (reference sequence). The ends were cut back, 5 bases at V and 7 bases at J, with 21 bases in the middle. The CDR3 protein is CASSLGSGPGSNSPLHF. CDR3 in DNA: TGTGCCAGCAGCCTAGGATCGGGGCCAGGGTCGAATTCACCCCTCCACTTT. The complete variable domain, with remaining parts taken from reference TRBV7-9 and TRBJ1-6, reads DTGVSQNPRHKITKRGQNVTFRCDPISEHNRLYWYRQTLGQGPEFLTYFQNEAQLEKSRLLSDRFSAERPKGSFSTLEIQRTEQGDSAMYLCASSLGSGPGSNSPLHFGNGTRLTVT.

The V call is TRBV9, the J call TRBJ2-5; 13 bases are a match to TRBD2. The trim removed 0 bases at V and 5 bases at J, leaving 4 bases unmatched. This CDR3 comprises 16 residues. Germline CDR1 reads SGDLS; CDR2 reads YYNGEE. CDR3 nucleotides: TGTGCCAGCAGCGTAGCACTAGCGGGGGGGCCGGAGACCCAGTACTTC. It codes for CASSVALAGGPETQYF.

This chain joins TRBV6-5 and TRBJ1-3; TRBD1 aligns across 8 bases. Germline V CDR1 and CDR2: MNHEY, SVGAGI. The CDR3 contains 14 residues. Germline trimming cut 8 bases from V and 2 bases from J; bases unmatched to any gene: 5. The CDR3 sequence: CASSETGAGNTIYF. The CDR3 DNA is TGTGCCAGCTCGGAGACAGGGGCTGGAAACACCATATATTTT.

The V call is TRBV6-5, the J call TRBJ2-3, with 8 bases lining up with TRBD1. Losses at the gene ends were 6 bases for V and 6 bases for J; bases not matched to a gene: 8. Germline-derived CDR1 and CDR2 are MNHEY and SVGAGI. The CDR3 spans 14 residues. CDR3 residues: CASRAGGGVDTQYF. CDR3 coding DNA: TGTGCCAGCAGGGCAGGGGGCGGGGTCGATACGCAGTATTTT.

CDR3 nucleotide sequence: TGTGCCAGCAGGGGGGACAGCTACGAGCAGTACTTC. This sequence encodes CASRGDSYEQYF. The gene calls are TRBV2 and TRBJ2-7; 7 nucleotides agree with TRBD1. The CDR3 runs 12 residues. The ends lost 6 bases at V and 3 bases at J; junction bases unmatched: 2. Per the germline V gene, CDR1 is SNHLY and CDR2 is FYNNEI.

The table lists this clone with a count of one. The chain combines TRBV30 with TRBJ1-4; no firm D call. The CDR3 loop spans 14 amino acids. Germline values: CDR1 GTSNPN, CDR2 SVGIG (reference sequence). V lost 0 bases and J 3 bases, leaving 8 bases between the germline ends. Written as DNA, the CDR3 is TGTGCCTGGAGTGTGGGCGGTTCTAATGAAAAACTGTTTTTT. This codes for CAWSVGGSNEKLFF.

This clone showed up just once. The chain has TRBV4-1 and TRBJ1-1, with D perhaps TRBD1 (6 bases). V was shortened by 0 bases and J by 0 bases, with 11 bases between the two germline ends. Germline V gene lookup returns CDR1 MGHRA and CDR2 YSYEKL. This CDR3 spans 16 amino acids. This chain's CDR3 is CASSQDSGTLNTEAFF. Here the CDR3 DNA reads TGCGCCAGCAGCCAAGATAGTGGGACACTGAACACTGAAGCTTTCTTT.

A few counts support this clone. The rearrangement uses TRBV28 and TRBJ1-3; TRBD1 might be the D (6 bases). Deletions cut 4 bases from V and 4 bases from J, with 14 bases between. This CDR3 has 15 residues. Germline CDR1 reads MDHEN; CDR2 reads SYDVKM. CDR3 amino acids: CASSSGQLDGNTIYF. The CDR3 DNA follows: TGTGCCAGCAGTTCCGGACAGTTGGACGGAAACACCATATATTTT.

This chain uses TRBV2 with TRBJ1-4; no clear D. This CDR3 spans 15 amino acids. Germline values: CDR1 SNHLY, CDR2 FYNNEI. V lost 6 bases and J 0 bases, leaving 11 bases between the germline ends. The CDR3 sequence is CASSLLEATNEKLFF. CDR3 DNA: TGTGCCAGCAGCTTACTAGAAGCAACTAATGAAAAACTGTTTTTT.

The chain combines TRBV9 with TRBJ2-1; possibly TRBD2 for D (7 bases). V was trimmed by 4 bases and J by 3 bases, leaving 17 bases between them. CDR3 length: 16 amino acids. CDR1 and CDR2 (germline): SGDLS, YYNGEE. Here the CDR3 DNA reads TGTGCCAGCAGCCCGGGGGGCCTAGCGCTCTACAATGAGCAGTTCTTC. This sequence encodes CASSPGGLALYNEQFF.

The chain joins TRBV5-1 to TRBJ1-1; 7 bases fit TRBD1. With 3 bases clipped from V and 3 bases from J, the junction kept 8 bases outside the gene matches. Germline V gives CDR1 SGHRS, CDR2 YFSETQ. There are 15 residues in the CDR3. The CDR3 DNA sequence: TGCGCCAGCAGCTCTGGAGGCAGGGGGGACACTGAAGCTTTCTTT. Translating gives CASSSGGRGDTEAFF.

This clone was seen a single time. The V gene is TRBV5-1, the J gene TRBJ2-2; perhaps TRBD2 as D (6 bases). Trimming shortened V by 7 bases and J by 2 bases, and 9 bases separated the two germline ends. CDR3 length: 13 residues. Germline CDR1 is SGHRS and CDR2 is YFSETQ. The CDR3 DNA reads as TGCGCCAGCCGCGGGGAAAACACCGGGGAGCTGTTTTTT. Its translation is CASRGENTGELFF.

The chain joins TRBV10-3 to TRBJ2-1; weak D call: TRBD1 (6 bases). V was clipped by 4 bases and J by 7 bases, with 11 bases between them. This CDR3 spans 13 amino acids. The germline V gene encodes CDR1 ENHRY and CDR2 SYGVKD. This CDR3 reads CAISGGQRNEQFF. In DNA form, the CDR3 reads TGTGCCATCAGTGGTGGACAGAGGAATGAGCAGTTCTTC.